This TCR beta chain was found in a study of T-cell memory formation after mild COVID-19. Findings of the study overall: The SARS-CoV-2 specificity of second-wave clones reaching peak at day 37 remained unverified. Detection of some responders pre-infection suggested pre-existing cross-reactive memory T cells participated. Clones contracting over day 15 to 85 were CD4/CD8 balanced, with later expanders leaning CD4+.

The CDR3 consists of 13 residues. Germline-derived CDR1 and CDR2 are LGHNA and YNFKEQ. The germline V and J ends were trimmed by 0 bases and 5 bases, with 4 bases remaining between them. The TCR alpha and TCR beta cDNA libraries, bearing sample barcodes and UMIs, were generated by 5'RACE using constant-segment primers. TCRdb passed the 5' RACE reads through MiXCR, listing each CDR3 protein once. The sample consists of about 310,000 distinct CDR3 sequences, approximately 19% of them appearing once. This clonotype has just a few counts. Its antigen is unknown. The receptor comes from a man younger than 35 who had mild COVID-19 (a few samples of this study predate the infection). Cell type and time point are not known. The rearrangement uses TRBV4-2 and TRBJ2-2; no firm D call. Sequences were obtained from PBMCs or a T cell subset sorted from them (not recorded which). The CDR3 here is CASSQDWTGELFF. CDR3 sequence (DNA): TGTGCCAGCAGCCAAGATTGGACCGGGGAGCTGTTTTTT.